This T cell receptor beta chain was captured in a study of memory CD4+ T cells and cytomegalovirus serostatus. Concerning this clone: The target antigen is unknown.

Germline CDR1 SNHLY, CDR2 FYNNEI. The V gene end was trimmed by 1 base and the J gene end by 0 bases; junction bases not matched to a gene: 3. The CDR3 is 16 amino acids. The protocol was immunoSEQ multiplex PCR, while the TCRdb copy is restricted to in-frame clones and leaves out a portion. The sample lists some 54,000 clones; about 86% were seen once. The sort gate was single viable CD3+CD4+CD8-CD45RO+ cells for memory CD4+ T cells. Findings and limits, study-wide: About two fifths of the roughly 160 known CMV-associated TCRbeta sequences appeared in CD4+ memory.

The origin of this receptor is an adult in good health and CMV-seropositive. This chain links TRBV2 with TRBJ1-1, with TRBD1 identical over 9 bases. Sequencing used memory CD4+ T cells from blood. CDR3 DNA sequence: TGTGCCAGCAGTGAAGGGACAGGGGCAATGAACACTGAAGCTTTCTTT. Amino acids: CASSEGTGAMNTEAFF.